The 7 T cell receptor beta chains below come from one sample, sequenced in a study of vaccination and CD4 T cells after COVID-19. Their specific antigens are unknown. The treatment is: approximately 11-day PBMC culture with coronavirus spike peptide pools or control peptides (ViraFEST assay). Sequenced with the Oncomine TCR Beta short-read assay was DNA taken from cultured CD4+ T cells. Using its own MiXCR run on the PCR reads, TCRdb lists one record per CDR3 protein. The table lists around 20,000 distinct CDR3 sequences, 55% to 60% of them singletons. The sample here was CD4+ T cells from blood, cultured in vitro, taken after SARS-CoV-2 vaccination. These receptor sequences come from a human donor who had recovered from COVID-19.

The chain uses TRBV20-1 and TRBJ2-1, with D perhaps TRBD2 (6 bases). V gave up 0 bases and J gave up 6 bases, with 18 bases separating them. The CDR3 has 16 residues. From germline, CDR1 is DFQATT and CDR2 SNEGSKA (reference sequence). CDR3 loop: CSARDHFLASVNEQFF. The CDR3 coding sequence is TGCAGTGCTAGAGATCACTTTTTGGCTAGCGTCAATGAGCAGTTCTTC.

The V call is TRBV20-1, the J call TRBJ2-3, with D hard to call. Per the germline V gene, CDR1 is DFQATT and CDR2 is SNEGSKA (reference sequence). There are 12 residues in the CDR3. V was clipped by 4 bases and J by 5 bases, with 10 bases between them. DNA for the CDR3: TGCAGTGCTAACATTGCCCGAGATACGCAGTATTTT. It yields the protein CSANIARDTQYF.

This clonotype was detected a few times. The rearrangement uses TRBV6-1 and TRBJ2-4; D call uncertain. The CDR3 is made up of 14 amino acids. CDR1 MNHNS and CDR2 SASEGT come from the germline V gene. Trimming pared 1 base from V and 1 base from J, leaving 5 bases between. The CDR3 DNA reads TGTGCCAGCAGTGAAGGGGTGGCCAAAAACATTCAGTACTTC. This gives the protein CASSEGVAKNIQYF.

This chain joins TRBV6-1 and TRBJ2-3, with D unclear. CDR1 is MNHNS, CDR2 SASEGT, per germline. This CDR3 is 15 amino acids long. V dropped 5 bases and J dropped 4 bases, with 16 bases sitting between them. CDR3 amino acids: CASSPFIGWPDTQYF. For the CDR3, the DNA is TGTGCCAGCAGTCCCTTTATTGGTTGGCCAGATACGCAGTATTTT.

The J gene is TRBJ2-3, the V gene TRBV20-1; no definite D call. V lost 0 bases to trimming and J lost 0 bases, with 10 bases between them. The CDR3 loop spans 15 amino acids. From germline, CDR1 is DFQATT and CDR2 SNEGSKA (reference sequence). The CDR3 loop reads CSARDPRLSTDTQYF. The CDR3 coding sequence is TGCAGTGCTAGAGATCCGCGGCTTAGCACAGATACGCAGTATTTT.

This chain connects TRBV9 to TRBJ2-5; a possible D gene is TRBD2 (5 bases). The length of the CDR3 is 15 residues. Trimming removed 1 base from V and 5 bases from J, with 15 bases in between. Germline V gene sequence: CDR1 SGDLS, CDR2 YYNGEE. CDR3 residues: CASSVFEGSRETQYF. CDR3 nucleotide sequence: TGTGCCAGCAGCGTATTTGAGGGCAGCAGGGAGACCCAGTACTTC.

This chain uses TRBV29-1 with TRBJ1-3, with D tentatively TRBD1 (5 bases). The CDR3 extends over 13 amino acids. V was pared by 3 bases and J by 1 base, with 7 bases between. CDR1 and CDR2 from the germline V gene are SQVTM and ANQGSEA. For the CDR3, the DNA is TGCAGCGTTGAGGCAGGGTCTGGAAACACCATATATTTT. Translated, it gives CSVEAGSGNTIYF.